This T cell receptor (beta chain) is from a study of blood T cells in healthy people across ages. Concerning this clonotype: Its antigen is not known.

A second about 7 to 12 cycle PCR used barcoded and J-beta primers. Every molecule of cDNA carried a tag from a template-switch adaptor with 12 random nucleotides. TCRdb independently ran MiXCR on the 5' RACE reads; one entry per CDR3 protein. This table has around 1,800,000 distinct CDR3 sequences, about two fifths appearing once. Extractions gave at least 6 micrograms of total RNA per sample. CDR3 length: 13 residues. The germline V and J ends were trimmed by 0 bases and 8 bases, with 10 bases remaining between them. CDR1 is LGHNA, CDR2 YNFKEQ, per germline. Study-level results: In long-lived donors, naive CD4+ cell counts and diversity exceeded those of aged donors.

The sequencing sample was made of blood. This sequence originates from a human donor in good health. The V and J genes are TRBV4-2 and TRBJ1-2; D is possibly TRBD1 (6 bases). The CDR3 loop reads CASSQDPQGGYTF. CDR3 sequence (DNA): TGTGCCAGCAGCCAAGATCCACAGGGAGGCTACACCTTC.